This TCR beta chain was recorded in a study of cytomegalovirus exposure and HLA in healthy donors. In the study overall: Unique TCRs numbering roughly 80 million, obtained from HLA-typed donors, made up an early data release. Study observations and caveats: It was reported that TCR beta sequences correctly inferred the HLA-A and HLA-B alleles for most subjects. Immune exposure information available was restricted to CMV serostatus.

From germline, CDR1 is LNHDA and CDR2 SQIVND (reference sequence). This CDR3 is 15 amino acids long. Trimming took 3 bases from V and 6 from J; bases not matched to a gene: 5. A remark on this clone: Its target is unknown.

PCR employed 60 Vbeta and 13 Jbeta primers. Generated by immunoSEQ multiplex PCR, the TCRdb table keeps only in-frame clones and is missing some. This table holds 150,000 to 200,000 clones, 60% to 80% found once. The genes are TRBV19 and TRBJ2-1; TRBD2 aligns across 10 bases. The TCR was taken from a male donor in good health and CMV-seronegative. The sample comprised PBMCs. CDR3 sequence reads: CASSMDSGGFNEQFF. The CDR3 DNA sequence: TGTGCCAGTAGTATGGATAGCGGGGGGTTCAATGAGCAGTTCTTC.